This TCR beta chain was captured by sequencing in a study of OX40 agonist ivuxolimab in advanced cancers. Study summary: Ivuxolimab, an antibody acting as an agonist of OX40 (CD134), was used to treat patients.

TCRdb's copy holds only in-frame clones and misses some; the assay was immunoSEQ multiplex PCR. The sample consists of approximately 67,000 clones, 80% of them appearing once. A history of autoimmune disease or systemic immunosuppression excluded patients. The sequence derives from an adult with an advanced solid tumor such as melanoma, head and neck, liver or kidney cancer. This specimen was CD4+ or CD8+ T cells sorted from blood, taken in a trial of the OX40 agonist ivuxolimab.

The CDR3 sequence is CASSLGTEYGYTF. The CDR3 DNA is TGTGCCAGTAGTCTCGGGACCGAATATGGCTACACCTTC. The chain uses TRBV19 and TRBJ1-2, with a weak D call TRBD1 (5 bases). There are 13 residues in the CDR3. The V end was cut by 5 bases, the J end by 5 bases, with 12 bases between. Germline values: CDR1 LNHDA, CDR2 SQIVND (reference sequence).